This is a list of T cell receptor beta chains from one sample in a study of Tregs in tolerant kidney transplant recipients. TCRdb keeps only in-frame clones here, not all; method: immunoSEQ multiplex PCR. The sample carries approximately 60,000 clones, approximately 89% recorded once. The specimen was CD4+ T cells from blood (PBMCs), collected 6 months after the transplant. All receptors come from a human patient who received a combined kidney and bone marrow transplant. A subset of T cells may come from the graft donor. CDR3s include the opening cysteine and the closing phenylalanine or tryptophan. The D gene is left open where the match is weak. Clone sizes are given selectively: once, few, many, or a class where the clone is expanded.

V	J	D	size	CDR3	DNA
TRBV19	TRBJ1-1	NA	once	CASSILAGLNTEAFF	TGTGCCAGTAGTATACTAGCAGGTTTGAACACTGAAGCTTTCTTT
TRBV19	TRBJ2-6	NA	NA	CASKPDWGLEANVLTF	TGTGCCAGCAAACCCGACTGGGGGCTAGAGGCCAACGTCCTGACTTTC
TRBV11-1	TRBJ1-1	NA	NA	CASSFLGSMNTEAFF	TGTGCCAGCAGCTTCCTGGGCAGTATGAACACTGAAGCTTTCTTT
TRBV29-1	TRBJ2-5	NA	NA	CSVVQQETQYF	TGCAGCGTTGTACAGCAAGAGACCCAGTACTTC
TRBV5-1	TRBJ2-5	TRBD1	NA	CASSLAAGGQETQYF	TGCGCCAGCAGCTTAGCCGCAGGGGGACAAGAGACCCAGTACTTC
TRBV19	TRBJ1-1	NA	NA	CASSPFGGAAFF	TGTGCCAGTAGTCCCTTCGGCGGGGCGGCTTTCTTT
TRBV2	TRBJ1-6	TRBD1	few	CASSKGQGIWTLHF	TGTGCCAGCAGTAAGGGACAGGGGATCTGGACCCTCCACTTT
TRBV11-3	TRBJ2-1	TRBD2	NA	CASSRGLAGYSSYNEQFF	TGTGCCAGCAGCCGGGGACTAGCGGGATACAGCTCCTACAATGAGCAGTTCTTC
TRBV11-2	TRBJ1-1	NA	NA	CASSLEVGGDTEAFF	TGTGCCAGCAGCTTAGAGGTTGGAGGGGACACTGAAGCTTTCTTT
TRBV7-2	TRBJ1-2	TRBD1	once	CASSFLGQVYGYTF	TGTGCCAGCAGCTTCCTTGGACAGGTCTATGGCTACACCTTC
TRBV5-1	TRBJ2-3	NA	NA	CASSRTGTDTQYF	TGCGCCAGCAGCCGCACGGGCACAGATACGCAGTATTTT
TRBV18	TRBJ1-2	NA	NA	CASSPLPHELDGYTF	TGTGCCAGCTCACCATTACCCCATGAGTTGGATGGCTACACCTTC
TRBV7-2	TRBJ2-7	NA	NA	CASSLVPRDNYEQYF	TGTGCCAGCAGCTTAGTTCCCCGGGACAACTACGAGCAGTACTTC
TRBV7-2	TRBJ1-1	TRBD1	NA	CASSFGGGGTEAFF	TGTGCCAGCAGCTTTGGAGGGGGCGGTACTGAAGCTTTCTTT
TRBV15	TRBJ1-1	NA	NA	CATSRGRGSVNTEAFF	TGTGCCACCAGCAGAGGACGGGGATCCGTGAACACTGAAGCTTTCTTT
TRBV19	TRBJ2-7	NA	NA	CASSIPRGRGRDEQYF	TGTGCCAGTAGCATCCCGCGGGGGCGAGGTCGAGACGAGCAGTACTTC
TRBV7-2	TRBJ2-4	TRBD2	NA	CASSLSGTMSKNIQYF	TGTGCCAGCAGCTTAAGTGGGACTATGTCCAAAAACATTCAGTACTTC
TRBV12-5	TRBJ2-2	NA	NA	CASGFTTGYTGELFF	TGTGCTAGTGGTTTCACCACAGGGTACACCGGGGAGCTGTTTTTT
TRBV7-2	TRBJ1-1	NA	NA	CASSGDTLNTEAFF	TGTGCCAGCAGCGGGGACACACTGAACACTGAAGCTTTCTTT
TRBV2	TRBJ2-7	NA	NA	CASSETSSVYEQYF	TGTGCCAGCAGTGAAACTAGTAGTGTGTACGAGCAGTACTTC
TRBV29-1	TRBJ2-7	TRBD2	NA	CSVGRDWPGGTSGRADDYEQYF	TGCAGCGTTGGTAGGGACTGGCCCGGAGGGACTAGCGGGAGGGCCGATGATTACGAGCAGTACTTC
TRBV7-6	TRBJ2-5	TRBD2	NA	CASSLGLAGPETQYF	TGTGCCAGCAGCCTGGGACTAGCGGGGCCAGAGACCCAGTACTTC